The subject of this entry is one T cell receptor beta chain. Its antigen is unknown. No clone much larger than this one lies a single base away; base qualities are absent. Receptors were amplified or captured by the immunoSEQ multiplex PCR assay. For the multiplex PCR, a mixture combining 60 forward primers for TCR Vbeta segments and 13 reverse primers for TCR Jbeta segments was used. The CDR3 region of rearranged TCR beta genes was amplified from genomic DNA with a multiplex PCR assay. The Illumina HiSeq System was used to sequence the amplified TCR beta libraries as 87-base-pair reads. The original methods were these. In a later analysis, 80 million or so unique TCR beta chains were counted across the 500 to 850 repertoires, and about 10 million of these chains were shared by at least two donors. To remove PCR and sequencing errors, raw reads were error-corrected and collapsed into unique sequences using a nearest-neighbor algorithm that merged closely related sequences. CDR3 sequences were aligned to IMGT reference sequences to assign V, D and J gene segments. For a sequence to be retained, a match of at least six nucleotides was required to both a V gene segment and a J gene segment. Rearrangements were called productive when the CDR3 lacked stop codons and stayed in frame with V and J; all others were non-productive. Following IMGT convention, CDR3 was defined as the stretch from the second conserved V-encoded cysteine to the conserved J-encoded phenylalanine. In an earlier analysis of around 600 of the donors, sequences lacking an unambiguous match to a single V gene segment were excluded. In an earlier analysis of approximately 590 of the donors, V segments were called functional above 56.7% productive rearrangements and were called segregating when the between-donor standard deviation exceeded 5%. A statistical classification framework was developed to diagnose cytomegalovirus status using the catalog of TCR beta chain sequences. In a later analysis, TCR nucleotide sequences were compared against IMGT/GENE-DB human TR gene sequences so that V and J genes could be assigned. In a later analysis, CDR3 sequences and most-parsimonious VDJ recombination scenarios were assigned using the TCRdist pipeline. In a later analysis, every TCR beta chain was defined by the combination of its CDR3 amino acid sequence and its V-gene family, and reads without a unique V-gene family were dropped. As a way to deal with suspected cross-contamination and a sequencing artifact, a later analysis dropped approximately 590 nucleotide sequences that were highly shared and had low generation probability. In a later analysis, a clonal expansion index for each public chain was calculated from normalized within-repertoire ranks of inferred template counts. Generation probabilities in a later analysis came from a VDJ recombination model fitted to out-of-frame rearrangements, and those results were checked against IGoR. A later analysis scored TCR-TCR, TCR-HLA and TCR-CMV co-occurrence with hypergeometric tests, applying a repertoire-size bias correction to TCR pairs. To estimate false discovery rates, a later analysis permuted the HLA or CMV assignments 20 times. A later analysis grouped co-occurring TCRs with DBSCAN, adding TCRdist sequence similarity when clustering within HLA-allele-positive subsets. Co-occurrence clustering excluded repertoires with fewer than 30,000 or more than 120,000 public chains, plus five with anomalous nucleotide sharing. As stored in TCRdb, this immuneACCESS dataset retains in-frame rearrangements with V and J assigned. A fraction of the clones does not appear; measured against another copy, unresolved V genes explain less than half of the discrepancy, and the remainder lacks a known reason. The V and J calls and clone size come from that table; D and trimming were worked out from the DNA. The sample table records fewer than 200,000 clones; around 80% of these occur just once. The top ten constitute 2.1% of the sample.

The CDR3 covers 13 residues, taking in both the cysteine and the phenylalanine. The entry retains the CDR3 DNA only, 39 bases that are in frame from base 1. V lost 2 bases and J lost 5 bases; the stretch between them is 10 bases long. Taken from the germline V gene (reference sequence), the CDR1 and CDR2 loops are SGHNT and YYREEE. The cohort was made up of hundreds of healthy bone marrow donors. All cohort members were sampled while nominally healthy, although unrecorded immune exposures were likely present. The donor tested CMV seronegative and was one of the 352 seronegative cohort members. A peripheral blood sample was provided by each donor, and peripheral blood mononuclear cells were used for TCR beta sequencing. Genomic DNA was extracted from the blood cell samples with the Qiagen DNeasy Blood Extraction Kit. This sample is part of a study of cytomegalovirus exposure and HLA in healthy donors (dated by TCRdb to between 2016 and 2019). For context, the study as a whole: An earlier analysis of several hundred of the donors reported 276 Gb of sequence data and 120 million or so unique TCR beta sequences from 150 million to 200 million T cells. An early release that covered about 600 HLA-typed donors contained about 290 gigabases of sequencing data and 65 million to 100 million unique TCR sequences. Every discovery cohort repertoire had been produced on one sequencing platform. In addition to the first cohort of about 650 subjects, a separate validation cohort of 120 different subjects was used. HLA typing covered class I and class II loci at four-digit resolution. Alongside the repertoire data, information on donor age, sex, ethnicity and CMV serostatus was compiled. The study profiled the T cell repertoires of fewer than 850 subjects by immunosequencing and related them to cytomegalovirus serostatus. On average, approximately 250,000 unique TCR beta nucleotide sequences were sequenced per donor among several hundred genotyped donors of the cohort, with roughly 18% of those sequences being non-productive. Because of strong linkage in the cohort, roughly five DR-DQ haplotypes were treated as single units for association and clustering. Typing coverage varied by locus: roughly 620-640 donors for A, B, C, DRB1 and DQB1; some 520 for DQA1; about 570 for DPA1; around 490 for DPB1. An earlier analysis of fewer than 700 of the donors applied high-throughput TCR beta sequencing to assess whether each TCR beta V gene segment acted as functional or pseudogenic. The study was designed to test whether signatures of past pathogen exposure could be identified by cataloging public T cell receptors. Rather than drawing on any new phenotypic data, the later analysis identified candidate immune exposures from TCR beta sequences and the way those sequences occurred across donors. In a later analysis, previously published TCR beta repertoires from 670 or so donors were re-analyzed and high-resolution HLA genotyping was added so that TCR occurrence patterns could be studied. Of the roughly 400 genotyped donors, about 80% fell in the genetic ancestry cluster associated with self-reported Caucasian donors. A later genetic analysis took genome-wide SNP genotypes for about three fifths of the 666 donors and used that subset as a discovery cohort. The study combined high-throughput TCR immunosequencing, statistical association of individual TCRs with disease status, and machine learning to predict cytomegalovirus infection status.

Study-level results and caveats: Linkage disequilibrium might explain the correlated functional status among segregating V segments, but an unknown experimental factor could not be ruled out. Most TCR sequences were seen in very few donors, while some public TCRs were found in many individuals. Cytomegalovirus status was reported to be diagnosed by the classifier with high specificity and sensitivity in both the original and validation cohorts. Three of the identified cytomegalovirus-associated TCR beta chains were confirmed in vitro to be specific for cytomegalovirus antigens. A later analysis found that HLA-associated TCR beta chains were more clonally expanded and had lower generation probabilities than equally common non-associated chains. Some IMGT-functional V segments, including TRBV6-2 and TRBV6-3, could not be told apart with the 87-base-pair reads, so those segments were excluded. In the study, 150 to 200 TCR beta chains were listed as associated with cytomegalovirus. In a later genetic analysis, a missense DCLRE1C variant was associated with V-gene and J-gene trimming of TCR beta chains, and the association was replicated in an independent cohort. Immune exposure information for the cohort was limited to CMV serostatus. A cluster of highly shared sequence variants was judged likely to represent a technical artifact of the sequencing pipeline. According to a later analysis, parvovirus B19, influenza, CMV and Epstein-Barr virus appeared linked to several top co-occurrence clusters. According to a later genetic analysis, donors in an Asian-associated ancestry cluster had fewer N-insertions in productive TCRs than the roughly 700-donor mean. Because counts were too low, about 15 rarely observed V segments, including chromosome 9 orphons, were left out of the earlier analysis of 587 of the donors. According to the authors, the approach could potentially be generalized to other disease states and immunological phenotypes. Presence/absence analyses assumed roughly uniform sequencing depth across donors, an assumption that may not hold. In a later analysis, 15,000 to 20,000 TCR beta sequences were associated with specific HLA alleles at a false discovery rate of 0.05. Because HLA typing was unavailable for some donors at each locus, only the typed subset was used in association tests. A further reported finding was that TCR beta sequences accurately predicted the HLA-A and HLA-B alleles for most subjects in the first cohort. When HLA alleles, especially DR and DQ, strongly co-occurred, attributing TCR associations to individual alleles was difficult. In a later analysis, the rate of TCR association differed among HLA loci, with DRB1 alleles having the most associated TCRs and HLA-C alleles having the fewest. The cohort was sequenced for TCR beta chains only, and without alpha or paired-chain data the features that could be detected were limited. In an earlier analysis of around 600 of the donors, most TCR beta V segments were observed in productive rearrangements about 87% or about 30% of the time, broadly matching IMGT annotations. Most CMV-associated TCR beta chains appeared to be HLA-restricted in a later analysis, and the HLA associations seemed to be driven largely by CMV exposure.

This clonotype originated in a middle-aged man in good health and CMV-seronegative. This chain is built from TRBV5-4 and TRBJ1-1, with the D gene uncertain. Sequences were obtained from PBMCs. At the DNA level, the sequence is TGTGCCAGCAGCTTCACGGGTGGGACTGAAGCTTTCTTT. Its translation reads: CASSFTGGTEAFF.